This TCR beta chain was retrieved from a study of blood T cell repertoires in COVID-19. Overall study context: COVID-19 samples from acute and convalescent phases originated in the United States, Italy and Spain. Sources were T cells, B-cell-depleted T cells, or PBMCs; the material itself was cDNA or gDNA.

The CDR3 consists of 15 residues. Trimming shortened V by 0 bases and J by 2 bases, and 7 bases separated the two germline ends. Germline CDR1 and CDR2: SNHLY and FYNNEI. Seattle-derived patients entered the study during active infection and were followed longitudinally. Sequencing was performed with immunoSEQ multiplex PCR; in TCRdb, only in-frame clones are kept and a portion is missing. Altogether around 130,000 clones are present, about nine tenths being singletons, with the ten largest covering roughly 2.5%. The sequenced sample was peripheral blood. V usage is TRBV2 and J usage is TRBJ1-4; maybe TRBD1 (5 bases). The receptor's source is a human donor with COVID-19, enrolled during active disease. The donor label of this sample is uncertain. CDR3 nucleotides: TGTGCCAGCAGTGAAGCGCGGGGGACTAATGAAAAACTGTTTTTT. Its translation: CASSEARGTNEKLFF.